This TCR beta chain was captured by sequencing in a study of T cells in Graves' hyperthyroidism and ophthalmopathy. The study, taken as a whole, reports: The majority of expanded thyroid clonotypes above 0.001 also appeared in blood.

Hyperthyroidism of Graves' type that showed no ophthalmopathy progression within 18 months was stable. Hyperthyroidism was newly diagnosed in patients aged 18 to 65 (duration under 2 months). Lactation, pregnancy, other autoimmune disease or uncontrolled infection led to exclusion of patients. This clonotype was found once. Its antigen is still unknown. The germline gives CDR1 GTSNPN, CDR2 SVGIG (reference sequence). After removal of 1 base from V and 7 bases from J, the junction contained 8 bases not matched to a gene. The CDR3 runs 16 residues. Amplification of TCR beta CDR3 regions used RNA as the template. Researchers ran a first-round RT-PCR on the TCR CDR3 using the HTBI primer set. TCRdb reprocessed the multiplex PCR reads with MiXCR, giving one entry per CDR3 protein. The top ten clones hold about 20% of a sample with hundreds of thousands of distinct CDR3 sequences, over 15% of them seen once.

Sequencing used blood. V gene TRBV30 combines with J gene TRBJ2-1; 12 bases map to TRBD2. This clonotype was obtained from a woman aged 18-29 years with Graves' hyperthyroidism. CDR3 DNA sequence: TGTGCCTGGAGTGGGGCTAGCGGGAGGGCCGCGAATGAGCAGTTCTTC. This gives the protein CAWSGASGRAANEQFF. The full variable domain, its missing parts supplied by reference TRBV30 and TRBJ2-1, is SQTIHQWPATLVQPVGSPLSLECTVEGTSNPNLYWYRQAAGRGLQLLFYSVGIGQISSEVPQNLSASRPQDRQFILSSKKLLLSDSGFYLCAWSGASGRAANEQFFGPGTRLTVL.